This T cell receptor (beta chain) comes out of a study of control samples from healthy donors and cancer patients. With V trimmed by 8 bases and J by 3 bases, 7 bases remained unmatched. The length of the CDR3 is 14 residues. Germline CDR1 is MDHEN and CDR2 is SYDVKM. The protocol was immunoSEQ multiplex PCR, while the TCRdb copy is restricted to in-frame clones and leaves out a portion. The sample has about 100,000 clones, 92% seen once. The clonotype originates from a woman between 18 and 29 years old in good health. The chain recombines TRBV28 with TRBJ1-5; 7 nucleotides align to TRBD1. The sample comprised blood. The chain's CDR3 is CASHMGQLNQPQHF. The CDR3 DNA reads TGTGCCAGCCATATGGGACAGCTCAATCAGCCCCAGCATTTT.